What follows are 3 T cell receptor beta chains derived from one specimen sequenced in a study of blood T cell repertoires in COVID-19. Repertoires were generated with immunoSEQ multiplex PCR, while TCRdb's copy carries only in-frame clones and drops some. Among around 250,000 clones listed, just over 85% were seen once. Input material: peripheral blood. These receptors came from a man aged 25 to 40 who had recovered from COVID-19.

The DNA for the CDR3 is TGTGCCAGCAGTTACTGGGCTAGCGGGGGGGCCGAGGAGCTGTTTTTT. This translates into CASSYWASGGAEELFF. The rearrangement joins TRBV6-5 to TRBJ2-2; 12 nucleotides agree with TRBD2. V lost 1 base to trimming and J lost 10 bases; unmatched junction nucleotides: 7. The germline gives CDR1 MNHEY, CDR2 SVGAGI. The CDR3 length is 16 residues.

The chain employs TRBV6-5 and TRBJ1-2; possibly TRBD1 for D (6 bases). In germline, CDR1 is MNHEY, CDR2 SVGAGI. This CDR3 spans 14 amino acids. Trimming left V 1 base short and J 7 bases short, with 13 bases between. CDR3 DNA sequence: TGTGCCAGCAGTTACTTGACAGGAAAAACTGGCTACACCTTC. It codes for CASSYLTGKTGYTF.

The rearrangement uses TRBV2 and TRBJ1-2; D is undetermined. In germline, CDR1 is SNHLY, CDR2 FYNNEI. The ends were cut back, 4 bases at V and 6 bases at J, with 15 bases in the middle. This CDR3 spans 14 amino acids. This CDR3 reads CASSVLALRDGYTF. The CDR3 region has the DNA TGTGCCAGCAGTGTTCTTGCACTACGGGATGGCTACACCTTC.